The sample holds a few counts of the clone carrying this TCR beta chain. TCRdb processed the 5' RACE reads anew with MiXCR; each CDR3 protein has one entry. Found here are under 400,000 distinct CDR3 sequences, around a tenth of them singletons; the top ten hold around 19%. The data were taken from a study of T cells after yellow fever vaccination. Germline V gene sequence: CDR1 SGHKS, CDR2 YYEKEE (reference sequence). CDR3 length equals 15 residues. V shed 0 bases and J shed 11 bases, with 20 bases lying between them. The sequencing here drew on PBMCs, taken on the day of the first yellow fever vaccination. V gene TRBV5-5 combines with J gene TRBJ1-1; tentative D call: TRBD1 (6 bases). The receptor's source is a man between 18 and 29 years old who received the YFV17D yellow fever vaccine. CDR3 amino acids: CASSLDLDRRFSAFF. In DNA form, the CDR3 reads TGTGCCAGCAGCTTGGACTTAGACAGGAGGTTTAGTGCTTTCTTT.